This TCR beta chain was identified during a study of blood T cell repertoires in COVID-19. Study-wide context: Sites in the United States, Italy and Spain provided acute and convalescent COVID-19 samples.

Original processing methods: Nucleated cell counts were estimated from reference gene primer amplification. Sequencing used immunoSEQ multiplex PCR; TCRdb keeps in-frame clones, though not all of them. The DNA was the basis for D and trimming; V, J and clone size are from that table. The top ten hold approximately 34% of the sample, which has tens of thousands of clones, over 65% seen once. This CDR3 region has 16 residues. In germline, CDR1 is MNHEY, CDR2 SMNVEV (reference sequence). J was trimmed by 5 bases and V by 1 base; bases with no gene match: 6. The source material was peripheral blood. This rearrangement joins TRBV27 to TRBJ2-7; 12 bases are shared with TRBD2. The clonotype was recovered from a woman between 70 and 85 years old with acute or convalescent COVID-19. The CDR3 bases are TGTGCCAGCAGTTTATTGACTAGCGGGAGAGTCAACGAGCAGTACTTC. Protein sequence: CASSLLTSGRVNEQYF.